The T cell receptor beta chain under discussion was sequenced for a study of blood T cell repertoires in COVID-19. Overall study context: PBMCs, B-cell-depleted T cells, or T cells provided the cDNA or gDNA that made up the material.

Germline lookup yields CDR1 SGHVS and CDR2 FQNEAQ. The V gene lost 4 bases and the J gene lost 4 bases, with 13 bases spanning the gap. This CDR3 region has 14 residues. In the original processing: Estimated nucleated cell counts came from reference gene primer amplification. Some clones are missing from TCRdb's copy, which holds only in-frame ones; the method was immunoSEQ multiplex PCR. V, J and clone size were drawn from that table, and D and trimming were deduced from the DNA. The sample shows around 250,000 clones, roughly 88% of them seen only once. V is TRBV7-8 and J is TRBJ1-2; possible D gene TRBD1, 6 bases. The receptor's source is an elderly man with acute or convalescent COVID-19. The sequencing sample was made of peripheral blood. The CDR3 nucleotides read TGTGCCAGCAGCTCAGGGGCGTTAGCCTATGGCTACACCTTC. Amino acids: CASSSGALAYGYTF.